This is a list of T cell receptor beta chains from one sample in a study of cytomegalovirus exposure and HLA in healthy donors. Assay used: immunoSEQ multiplex PCR; TCRdb lists only in-frame clones, some missing. Of over 55,000 clones listed, around 70% were seen once; the top ten hold less than 10%. Sequenced material: PBMCs. Receptor source: a woman aged 50 to 65 in good health and CMV-seropositive. The CDR3 runs from the conserved cysteine through the conserved F or W. Each record gives: D gene, J gene, V gene, clone size, CDR3 DNA, CDR3 protein. The D gene is left open where the match is weak. Not all rows give a size; the values are once, few, many and, for expanded clones, a class.

D gene: NA; J gene: TRBJ1-5; V gene: TRBV11-2; clone size: few; CDR3 DNA: TGTGCCAGCAGCTTAGACCGGGGGGGCAATCAGCCCCAGCATTTT; CDR3 protein: CASSLDRGGNQPQHF
D gene: NA; J gene: TRBJ1-4; V gene: TRBV4-1; clone size: NA; CDR3 DNA: TGCGCCAGCAGCCTGGAGGGGTCGAATGAAAAACTGTTTTTT; CDR3 protein: CASSLEGSNEKLFF
D gene: NA; J gene: TRBJ2-3; V gene: TRBV28; clone size: NA; CDR3 DNA: TGTGCCAGCCTCCGGACAGACACAGATACGCAGTATTTT; CDR3 protein: CASLRTDTDTQYF
D gene: NA; J gene: TRBJ2-5; V gene: TRBV6-1; clone size: NA; CDR3 DNA: TGTGCCAGCAGGTCGGGGGTGGGGTTCCAGTACTTC; CDR3 protein: CASRSGVGFQYF
D gene: NA; J gene: TRBJ2-7; V gene: TRBV5-8; clone size: NA; CDR3 DNA: TGTGCCAGCAGCTTCACTTACGAGCAGTACTTC; CDR3 protein: CASSFTYEQYF
D gene: NA; J gene: TRBJ2-5; V gene: TRBV6-4; clone size: NA; CDR3 DNA: TGTGCCAGCAGTGACTCCTACAGAGGGGAGACCCAGTACTTC; CDR3 protein: CASSDSYRGETQYF
D gene: TRBD1; J gene: TRBJ1-4; V gene: TRBV5-5; clone size: NA; CDR3 DNA: TGTGCCAGCAGTTACTCCCCAGGGACAGGGAATGAAAAACTGTTTTTT; CDR3 protein: CASSYSPGTGNEKLFF
D gene: TRBD2; J gene: TRBJ2-3; V gene: TRBV7-6; clone size: NA; CDR3 DNA: TGTGCCAGCGGACTAGCGGGGTCTAGCACAGATACGCAGTATTTT; CDR3 protein: CASGLAGSSTDTQYF
D gene: TRBD1; J gene: TRBJ1-1; V gene: TRBV6-5; clone size: NA; CDR3 DNA: TGTGCCAGCAGTTACGAAGACAGGGCTAGCACTGAAGCTTTCTTT; CDR3 protein: CASSYEDRASTEAFF
D gene: TRBD1; J gene: TRBJ1-3; V gene: TRBV6-5; clone size: NA; CDR3 DNA: TGTGCCAGCAGGACAGGGCCCAGCTCTGGAAACACCATATATTTT; CDR3 protein: CASRTGPSSGNTIYF
D gene: TRBD2; J gene: TRBJ2-3; V gene: TRBV4-2; clone size: NA; CDR3 DNA: TGTGCCAGCAGCCAAGATAGAACTAGCGGTTTCGGGAGCACAGATACGCAGTATTTT; CDR3 protein: CASSQDRTSGFGSTDTQYF
D gene: NA; J gene: TRBJ2-5; V gene: TRBV7-7; clone size: NA; CDR3 DNA: TGTGCCAGCAGCTTAGGGGGGGAAGTTGAGACCCAGTACTTC; CDR3 protein: CASSLGGEVETQYF
D gene: TRBD1; J gene: TRBJ2-1; V gene: TRBV6-4; clone size: NA; CDR3 DNA: TGTGCCAGCAGTGACTCAGGGGGCGCAAGAAATGAGCAGTTCTTC; CDR3 protein: CASSDSGGARNEQFF
D gene: NA; J gene: TRBJ2-7; V gene: TRBV5-6; clone size: NA; CDR3 DNA: TGTGCCAGCAGCTTTTATTCCGAGCAGTACTTC; CDR3 protein: CASSFYSEQYF
D gene: NA; J gene: TRBJ1-1; V gene: TRBV25-1; clone size: NA; CDR3 DNA: TGTGCCAGCAGTGCGTCAGGATACAACACTGAAGCTTTCTTT; CDR3 protein: CASSASGYNTEAFF
D gene: TRBD2; J gene: TRBJ2-2; V gene: TRBV19; clone size: NA; CDR3 DNA: TGTGCCAGCACCCTAGGACTAGTAGGGGTCGGGGAGCTGTTTTTT; CDR3 protein: CASTLGLVGVGELFF
D gene: TRBD1; J gene: TRBJ2-6; V gene: TRBV2; clone size: NA; CDR3 DNA: TGTGCCAGCAGTGACCCCAGAGGACAGGGTCCATCCTCTGGGGCCAACGTCCTGACTTTC; CDR3 protein: CASSDPRGQGPSSGANVLTF
D gene: NA; J gene: TRBJ1-1; V gene: TRBV4-1; clone size: NA; CDR3 DNA: TGCGCCAGCAGCCAAGACGAGGGTTACACTGAAGCTTTCTTT; CDR3 protein: CASSQDEGYTEAFF
D gene: TRBD2; J gene: TRBJ2-1; V gene: TRBV28; clone size: NA; CDR3 DNA: TGTGCCAGCAGTTTATGGGGGACTAGCGGGAGCTACAATGAGCAGTTCTTC; CDR3 protein: CASSLWGTSGSYNEQFF
D gene: NA; J gene: TRBJ1-4; V gene: TRBV15; clone size: NA; CDR3 DNA: TGTGCCACGGAGGACTCAACTAATGAAAAACTGTTTTTT; CDR3 protein: CATEDSTNEKLFF
D gene: NA; J gene: TRBJ2-7; V gene: TRBV9; clone size: NA; CDR3 DNA: TGTGCCAGCAGCTTCCGGGAGACCTACGAGCAGTACTTC; CDR3 protein: CASSFRETYEQYF
D gene: NA; J gene: TRBJ2-3; V gene: TRBV7-8; clone size: NA; CDR3 DNA: TGTGCCAGCAGCTTAGCGGGGCTAATCACAGATACGCAGTATTTT; CDR3 protein: CASSLAGLITDTQYF
D gene: TRBD1; J gene: TRBJ1-1; V gene: TRBV30; clone size: NA; CDR3 DNA: TGTGCCTGGAGGGGGGGGACAGGGCGTCGGAACACTGAAGCTTTCTTT; CDR3 protein: CAWRGGTGRRNTEAFF
D gene: NA; J gene: TRBJ1-3; V gene: TRBV5-6; clone size: NA; CDR3 DNA: TGTGCCAGCAGCCCTTCGACAGAATCTGGAAACACCATATATTTT; CDR3 protein: CASSPSTESGNTIYF
D gene: NA; J gene: TRBJ2-7; V gene: TRBV6-5; clone size: NA; CDR3 DNA: TGTGCCAGCAGTAATAGCGACTACTACGAGCAGTACTTC; CDR3 protein: CASSNSDYYEQYF
D gene: TRBD2; J gene: TRBJ2-7; V gene: TRBV29-1; clone size: NA; CDR3 DNA: TGCAGCGCCCTGGGGACTAGCGGTTACGAGCAGTACTTC; CDR3 protein: CSALGTSGYEQYF
D gene: NA; J gene: TRBJ2-3; V gene: TRBV28; clone size: NA; CDR3 DNA: TGTGCCAGCAGTGGAGCGGTGAACACAGATACGCAGTATTTT; CDR3 protein: CASSGAVNTDTQYF
D gene: TRBD2; J gene: TRBJ2-7; V gene: TRBV7-2; clone size: NA; CDR3 DNA: TGTGCCAGCAGCTTCCTTGCGGGGGATGGGGGCTACGAGCAGTACTTC; CDR3 protein: CASSFLAGDGGYEQYF
D gene: NA; J gene: TRBJ1-1; V gene: TRBV29-1; clone size: NA; CDR3 DNA: TGCAGCGTGAGACAGAACATGAACACTGAAGCTTTCTTT; CDR3 protein: CSVRQNMNTEAFF
D gene: NA; J gene: TRBJ1-1; V gene: TRBV5-6; clone size: NA; CDR3 DNA: TGTGCCAGCAGCTTACCTTTGGTCGGGAACACTGAAGCTTTCTTT; CDR3 protein: CASSLPLVGNTEAFF
D gene: TRBD2; J gene: TRBJ2-7; V gene: TRBV7-9; clone size: NA; CDR3 DNA: TGTGCCAGCAGCCGATCGGGACTAGCGGGAGTCCCTCCCTACGAGCAGTACTTC; CDR3 protein: CASSRSGLAGVPPYEQYF
D gene: TRBD1; J gene: TRBJ1-2; V gene: TRBV19; clone size: NA; CDR3 DNA: TGTGCCAGTAGTATTCGGACAGGGGGCGATAACTATGGCTACACCTTC; CDR3 protein: CASSIRTGGDNYGYTF
D gene: NA; J gene: TRBJ1-2; V gene: TRBV6-5; clone size: NA; CDR3 DNA: TGTGCCAGCAGTTACTCGTTTTTTTCTGCCCTCGGTGGCTACACCTTC; CDR3 protein: CASSYSFFSALGGYTF
D gene: NA; J gene: TRBJ1-4; V gene: TRBV7-9; clone size: NA; CDR3 DNA: TGTGCCGCACAGGGTAATGAAAAACTGTTTTTT; CDR3 protein: CAAQGNEKLFF
D gene: TRBD1; J gene: TRBJ1-2; V gene: TRBV7-9; clone size: few; CDR3 DNA: TGTGCCAGCAGCTTGGGGACAGGGACCGGCTACACCTTC; CDR3 protein: CASSLGTGTGYTF
D gene: TRBD1; J gene: TRBJ1-2; V gene: TRBV6-1; clone size: NA; CDR3 DNA: TGTGCCAGCAGTGCAGATTGGACAGGGGGCATCTATGGCTACACCTTC; CDR3 protein: CASSADWTGGIYGYTF
D gene: NA; J gene: TRBJ2-7; V gene: TRBV2; clone size: many; CDR3 DNA: TGTGCCAGCAGTTTACAGGGTGGATCCTACGAGCAGTACTTC; CDR3 protein: CASSLQGGSYEQYF
D gene: TRBD1; J gene: TRBJ2-2; V gene: TRBV11-3; clone size: NA; CDR3 DNA: TGTGCCAGCAGCTCAAGACAGGGGGCACTCACCGGGGAGCTGTTTTTT; CDR3 protein: CASSSRQGALTGELFF
D gene: TRBD2; J gene: TRBJ2-3; V gene: TRBV18; clone size: NA; CDR3 DNA: TGTGCCAGCTCACCGCCAGCGGGGGGAGATACGCAGTATTTT; CDR3 protein: CASSPPAGGDTQYF
D gene: TRBD2; J gene: TRBJ2-1; V gene: TRBV19; clone size: NA; CDR3 DNA: TGTGCCAGTAGTATGTCACTAGCGGTATACAATGAGCAGTTCTTC; CDR3 protein: CASSMSLAVYNEQFF